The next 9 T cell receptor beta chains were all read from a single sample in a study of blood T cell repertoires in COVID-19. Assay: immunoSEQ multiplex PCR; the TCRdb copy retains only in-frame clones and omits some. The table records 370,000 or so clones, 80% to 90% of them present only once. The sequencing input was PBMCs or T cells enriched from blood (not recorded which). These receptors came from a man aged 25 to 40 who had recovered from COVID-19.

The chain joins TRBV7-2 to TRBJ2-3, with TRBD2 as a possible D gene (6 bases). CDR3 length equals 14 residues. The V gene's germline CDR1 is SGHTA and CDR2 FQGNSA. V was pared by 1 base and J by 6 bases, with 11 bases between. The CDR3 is CASSLVARGDTQYF. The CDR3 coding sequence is TGTGCCAGCAGCTTAGTGGCCCGGGGGGATACGCAGTATTTT.

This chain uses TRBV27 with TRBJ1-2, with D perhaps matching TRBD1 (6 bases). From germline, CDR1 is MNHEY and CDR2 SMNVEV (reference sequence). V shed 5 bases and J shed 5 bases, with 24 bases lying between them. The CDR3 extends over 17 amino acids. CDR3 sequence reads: CASSPNYSTGTNYGYTF. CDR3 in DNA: TGTGCCAGCAGTCCAAATTATTCCACGGGGACAAATTATGGCTACACCTTC.

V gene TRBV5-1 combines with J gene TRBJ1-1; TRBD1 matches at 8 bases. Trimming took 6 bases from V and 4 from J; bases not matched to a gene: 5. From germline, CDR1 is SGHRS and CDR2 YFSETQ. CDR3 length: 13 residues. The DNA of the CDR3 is TGCGCCAGCAAACAAACAGGGGGCACTGAAGCTTTCTTT. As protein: CASKQTGGTEAFF.

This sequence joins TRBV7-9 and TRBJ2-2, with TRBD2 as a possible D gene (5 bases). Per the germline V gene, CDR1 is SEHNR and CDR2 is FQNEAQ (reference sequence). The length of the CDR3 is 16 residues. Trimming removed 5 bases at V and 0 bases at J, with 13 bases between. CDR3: CASSRASGSNTGELFF. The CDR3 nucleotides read TGTGCCAGCAGCCGAGCCTCGGGGTCGAACACCGGGGAGCTGTTTTTT.

CDR3 bases: TGTGCCAGCAGCTTAGGGAGGGGGACTTTCACCTACGAGCAGTACTTC. As protein: CASSLGRGTFTYEQYF. The chain combines TRBV6-2 or TRBV6-3 with TRBJ2-7, with a possible D match to TRBD2 (7 bases). The CDR3 contains 16 residues. Germline CDR1 reads MNHEY; CDR2 reads SVGEGT. V shed 6 bases and J shed 2 bases, with 20 bases lying between them.

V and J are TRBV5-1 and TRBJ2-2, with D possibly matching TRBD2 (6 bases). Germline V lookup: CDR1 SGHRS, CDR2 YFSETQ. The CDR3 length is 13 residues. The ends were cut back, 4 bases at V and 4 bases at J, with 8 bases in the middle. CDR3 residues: CASSVGSTGELFF. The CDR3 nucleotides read TGCGCCAGCAGCGTCGGGAGCACCGGGGAGCTGTTTTTT.

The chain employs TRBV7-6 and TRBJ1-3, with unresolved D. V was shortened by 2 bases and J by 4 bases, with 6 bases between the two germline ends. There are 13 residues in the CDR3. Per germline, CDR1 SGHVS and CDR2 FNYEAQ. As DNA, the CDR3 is TGTGCCAGCAGCTTATCGGGGGGAAACACCATATATTTT. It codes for CASSLSGGNTIYF.

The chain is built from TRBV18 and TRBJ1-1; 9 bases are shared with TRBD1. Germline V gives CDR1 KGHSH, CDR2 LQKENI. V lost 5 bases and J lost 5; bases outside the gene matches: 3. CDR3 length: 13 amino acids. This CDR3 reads CASSGTGRTEAFF. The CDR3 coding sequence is TGTGCCAGCTCAGGGACAGGGAGGACTGAAGCTTTCTTT.

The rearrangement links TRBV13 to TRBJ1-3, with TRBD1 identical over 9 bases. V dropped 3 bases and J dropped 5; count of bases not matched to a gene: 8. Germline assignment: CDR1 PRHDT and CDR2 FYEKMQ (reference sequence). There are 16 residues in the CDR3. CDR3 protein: CASSLDRGDLRNTIYF. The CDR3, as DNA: TGTGCCAGCAGCTTGGACAGGGGCGATTTAAGAAACACCATATATTTT.